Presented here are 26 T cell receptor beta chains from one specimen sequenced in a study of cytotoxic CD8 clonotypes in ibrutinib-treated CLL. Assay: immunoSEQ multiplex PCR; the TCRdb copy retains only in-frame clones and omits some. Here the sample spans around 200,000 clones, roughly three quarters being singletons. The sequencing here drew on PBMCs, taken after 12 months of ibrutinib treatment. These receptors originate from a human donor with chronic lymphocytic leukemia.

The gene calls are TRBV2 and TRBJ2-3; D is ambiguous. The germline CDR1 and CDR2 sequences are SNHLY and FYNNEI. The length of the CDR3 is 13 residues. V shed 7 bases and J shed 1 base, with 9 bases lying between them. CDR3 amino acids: CASNPVGTDTQYF. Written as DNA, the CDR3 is TGTGCCAGCAACCCGGTTGGCACAGATACGCAGTATTTT.

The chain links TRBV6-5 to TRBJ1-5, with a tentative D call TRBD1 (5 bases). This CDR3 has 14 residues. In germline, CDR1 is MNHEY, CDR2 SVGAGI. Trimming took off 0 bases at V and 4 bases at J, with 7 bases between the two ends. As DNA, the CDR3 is TGTGCCAGCAGTTACTCGGGGCGGAATCAGCCCCAGCATTTT. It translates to CASSYSGRNQPQHF.

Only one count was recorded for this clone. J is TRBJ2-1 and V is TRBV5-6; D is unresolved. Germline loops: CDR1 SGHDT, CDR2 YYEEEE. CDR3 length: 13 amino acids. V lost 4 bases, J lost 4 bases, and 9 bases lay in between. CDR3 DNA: TGTGCCAGCAGCGGCAGCTATTACAATGAGCAGTTCTTC. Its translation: CASSGSYYNEQFF.

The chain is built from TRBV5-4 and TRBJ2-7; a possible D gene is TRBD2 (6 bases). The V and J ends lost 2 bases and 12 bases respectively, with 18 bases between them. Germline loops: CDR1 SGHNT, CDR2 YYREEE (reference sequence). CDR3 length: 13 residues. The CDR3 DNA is TGTGCCAGCAGCTTTGATGTGGCGGGATCCCTGTACTTC. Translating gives CASSFDVAGSLYF. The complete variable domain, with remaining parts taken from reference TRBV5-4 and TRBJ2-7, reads ETGVTQSPTHLIKTRGQQVTLRCSSQSGHNTVSWYQQALGQGPQFIFQYYREEENGRGNFPPRFSGLQFPNYSSELNVNALELDDSALYLCASSFDVAGSLYFGPGTRLTVT.

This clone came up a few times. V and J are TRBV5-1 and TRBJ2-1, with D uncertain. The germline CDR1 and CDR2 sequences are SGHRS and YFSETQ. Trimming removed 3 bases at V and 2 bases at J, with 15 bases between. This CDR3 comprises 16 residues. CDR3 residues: CASSSAPRGTYNEQFF. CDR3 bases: TGCGCCAGCAGCTCGGCCCCGCGCGGTACCTACAATGAGCAGTTCTTC.

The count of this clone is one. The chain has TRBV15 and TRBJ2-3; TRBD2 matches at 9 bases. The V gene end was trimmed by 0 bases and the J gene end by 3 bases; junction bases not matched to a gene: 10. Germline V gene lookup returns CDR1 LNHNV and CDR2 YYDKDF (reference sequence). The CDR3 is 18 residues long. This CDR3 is CATSREPPLAGTTDTQYF. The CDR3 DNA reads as TGTGCCACCAGCAGAGAGCCCCCGCTAGCGGGGACTACAGATACGCAGTATTTT.

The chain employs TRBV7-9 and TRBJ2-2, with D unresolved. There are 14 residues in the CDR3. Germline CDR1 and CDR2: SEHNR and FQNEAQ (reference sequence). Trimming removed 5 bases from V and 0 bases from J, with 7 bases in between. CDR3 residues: CASSRWANTGELFF. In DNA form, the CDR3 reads TGTGCCAGCAGCCGGTGGGCGAACACCGGGGAGCTGTTTTTT.

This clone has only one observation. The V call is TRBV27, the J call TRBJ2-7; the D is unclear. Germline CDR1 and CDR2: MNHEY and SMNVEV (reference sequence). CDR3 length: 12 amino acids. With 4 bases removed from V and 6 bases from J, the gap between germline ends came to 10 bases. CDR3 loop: CASSSPDLEQYF. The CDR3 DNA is TGTGCCAGCAGTTCACCCGACCTCGAGCAGTACTTC.

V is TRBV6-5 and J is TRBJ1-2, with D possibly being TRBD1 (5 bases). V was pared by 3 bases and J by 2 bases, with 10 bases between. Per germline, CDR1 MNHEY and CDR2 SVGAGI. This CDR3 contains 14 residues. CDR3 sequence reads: CASSYGGINYGYTF. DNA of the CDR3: TGTGCCAGCAGTTATGGGGGGATAAACTATGGCTACACCTTC.

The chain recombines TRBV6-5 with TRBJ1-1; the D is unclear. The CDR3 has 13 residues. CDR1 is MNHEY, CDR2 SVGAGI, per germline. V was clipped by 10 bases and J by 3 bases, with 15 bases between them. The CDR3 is CATRVMLYTEAFF. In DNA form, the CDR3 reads TGTGCCACCAGAGTAATGCTCTACACTGAAGCTTTCTTT.

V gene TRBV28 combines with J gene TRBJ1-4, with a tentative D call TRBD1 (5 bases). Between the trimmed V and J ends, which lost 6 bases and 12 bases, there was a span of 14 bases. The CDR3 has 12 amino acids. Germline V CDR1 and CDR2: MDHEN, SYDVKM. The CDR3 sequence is CASSPGARELFF. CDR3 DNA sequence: TGTGCCAGCAGCCCCGGGGCCAGGGAACTGTTTTTT.

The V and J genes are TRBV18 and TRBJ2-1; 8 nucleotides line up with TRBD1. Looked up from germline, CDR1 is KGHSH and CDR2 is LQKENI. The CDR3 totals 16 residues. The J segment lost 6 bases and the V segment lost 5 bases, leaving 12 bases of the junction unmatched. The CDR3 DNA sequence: TGTGCCAGCTCAACGGCCGGTACAGGGGGTGGCAATGAGCAGTTCTTC. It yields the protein CASSTAGTGGGNEQFF.

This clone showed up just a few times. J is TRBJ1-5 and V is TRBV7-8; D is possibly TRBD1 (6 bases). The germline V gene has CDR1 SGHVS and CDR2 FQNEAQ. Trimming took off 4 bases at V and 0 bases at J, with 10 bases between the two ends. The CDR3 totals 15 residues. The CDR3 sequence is CASSYTGYSNQPQHF. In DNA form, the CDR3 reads TGTGCCAGCAGCTATACAGGGTATAGCAATCAGCCCCAGCATTTT. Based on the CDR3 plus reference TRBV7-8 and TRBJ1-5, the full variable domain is GAGVSQSPRYKVAKRGQDVALRCDPISGHVSLFWYQQALGQGPEFLTYFQNEAQLDKSGLPSDRFFAERPEGSVSTLKIQRTQQEDSAVYLCASSYTGYSNQPQHFGDGTRLSIL.

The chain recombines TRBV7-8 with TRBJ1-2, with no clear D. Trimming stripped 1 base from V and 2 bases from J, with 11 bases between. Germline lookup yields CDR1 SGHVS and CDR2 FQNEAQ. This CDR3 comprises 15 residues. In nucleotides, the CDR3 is TGTGCCAGCAGCTTAGTGGTGACGGACAACTATGGCTACACCTTC. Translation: CASSLVVTDNYGYTF.

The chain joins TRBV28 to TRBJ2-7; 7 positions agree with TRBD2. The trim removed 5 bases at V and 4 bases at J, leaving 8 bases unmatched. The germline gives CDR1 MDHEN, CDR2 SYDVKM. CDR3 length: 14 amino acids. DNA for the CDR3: TGTGCCAGCAGTGGCGGGAGAGGCGTTTACGAGCAGTACTTC. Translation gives CASSGGRGVYEQYF.

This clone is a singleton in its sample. The chain's CDR3 is CASSASSGPSYEQYF. The CDR3 DNA reads TGTGCCAGTAGTGCCTCTAGCGGGCCTTCCTACGAGCAGTACTTC. V and J are TRBV19 and TRBJ2-7; 8 positions match TRBD2. The J segment lost 1 base and the V segment lost 5 bases, leaving 7 bases of the junction unmatched. The CDR3 sequence is 15 residues long. Germline V lookup: CDR1 LNHDA, CDR2 SQIVND (reference sequence).

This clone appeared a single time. The CDR3 nucleotides are TGTGCCAGCACACGACAGGGAGGGAAGAGTGGCACAGATACGCAGTATTTT. As protein: CASTRQGGKSGTDTQYF. The V call is TRBV27, the J call TRBJ2-3; D assignment may be TRBD1 or TRBD2 (7 bases each). Germline lookup yields CDR1 MNHEY and CDR2 SMNVEV (reference sequence). The CDR3 is made up of 17 amino acids. The ends were cut back, 7 bases at V and 1 base at J, with 21 bases in the middle.

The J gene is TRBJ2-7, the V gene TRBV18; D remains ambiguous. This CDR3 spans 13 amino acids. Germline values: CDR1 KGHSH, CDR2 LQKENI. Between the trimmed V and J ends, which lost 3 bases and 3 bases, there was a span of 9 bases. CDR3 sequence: CASSPQDNYEQYF. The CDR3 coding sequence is TGTGCCAGCTCACCGCAGGATAACTACGAGCAGTACTTC.

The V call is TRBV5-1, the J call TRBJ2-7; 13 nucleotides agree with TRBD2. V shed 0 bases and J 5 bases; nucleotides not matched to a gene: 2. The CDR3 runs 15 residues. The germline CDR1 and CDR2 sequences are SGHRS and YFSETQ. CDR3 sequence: CASSLATSGRDEQYF. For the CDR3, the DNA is TGCGCCAGCAGCTTGGCCACTAGCGGGAGGGACGAGCAGTACTTC.

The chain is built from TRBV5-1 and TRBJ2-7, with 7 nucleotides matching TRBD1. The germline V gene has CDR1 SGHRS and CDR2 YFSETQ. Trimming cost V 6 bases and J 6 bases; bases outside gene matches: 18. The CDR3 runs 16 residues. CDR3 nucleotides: TGCGCCAGCAACCCCGTGACAGGGTTGGGGGACGGCGAGCAGTACTTC. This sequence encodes CASNPVTGLGDGEQYF.

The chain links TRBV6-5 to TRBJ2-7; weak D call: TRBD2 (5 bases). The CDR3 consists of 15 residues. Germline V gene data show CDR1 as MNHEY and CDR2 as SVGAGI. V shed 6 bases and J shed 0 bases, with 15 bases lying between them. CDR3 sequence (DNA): TGTGCCAGCAGGATACTAGTCTCGAGCTCCTACGAGCAGTACTTC. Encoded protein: CASRILVSSSYEQYF.

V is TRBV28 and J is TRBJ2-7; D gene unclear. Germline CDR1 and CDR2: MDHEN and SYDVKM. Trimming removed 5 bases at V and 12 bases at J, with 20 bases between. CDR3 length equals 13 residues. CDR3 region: CASSISTLPRRYF. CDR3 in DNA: TGTGCCAGCAGTATCTCGACACTGCCTCGAAGGTACTTC.

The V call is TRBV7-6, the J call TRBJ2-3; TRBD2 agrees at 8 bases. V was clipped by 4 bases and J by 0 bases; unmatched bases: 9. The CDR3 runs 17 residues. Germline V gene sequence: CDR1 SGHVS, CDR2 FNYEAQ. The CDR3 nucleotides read TGTGCCAGCAGCTACCCCTACGGGAGGGCTAGCACAGATACGCAGTATTTT. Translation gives CASSYPYGRASTDTQYF.

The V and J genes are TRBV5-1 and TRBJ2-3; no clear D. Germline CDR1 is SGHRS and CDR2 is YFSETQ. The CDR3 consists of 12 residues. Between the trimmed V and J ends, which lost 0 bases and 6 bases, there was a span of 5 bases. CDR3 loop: CASSLDGDTQYF. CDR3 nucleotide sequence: TGCGCCAGCAGCTTGGATGGTGATACGCAGTATTTT.

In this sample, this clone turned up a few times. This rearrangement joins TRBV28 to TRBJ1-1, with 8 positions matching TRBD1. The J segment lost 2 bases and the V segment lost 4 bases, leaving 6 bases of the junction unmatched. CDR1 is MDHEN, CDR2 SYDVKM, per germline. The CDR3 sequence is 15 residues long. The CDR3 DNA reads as TGTGCCAGCAGTTCTTACAGGGGGTACAACACTGAAGCTTTCTTT. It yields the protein CASSSYRGYNTEAFF. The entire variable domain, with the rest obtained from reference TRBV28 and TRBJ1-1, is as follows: DVKVTQSSRYLVKRTGEKVFLECVQDMDHENMFWYRQDPGLGLRLIYFSYDVKMKEKGDIPEGYSVSREKKERFSLILESASTNQTSMYLCASSSYRGYNTEAFFGQGTRLTVV.

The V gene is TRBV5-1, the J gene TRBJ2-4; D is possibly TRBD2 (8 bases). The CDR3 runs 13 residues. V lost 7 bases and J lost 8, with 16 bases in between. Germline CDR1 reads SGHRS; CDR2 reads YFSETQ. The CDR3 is CASREGALDIQYF. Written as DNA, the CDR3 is TGCGCCAGCCGGGAGGGGGCTTTGGACATTCAGTACTTC.